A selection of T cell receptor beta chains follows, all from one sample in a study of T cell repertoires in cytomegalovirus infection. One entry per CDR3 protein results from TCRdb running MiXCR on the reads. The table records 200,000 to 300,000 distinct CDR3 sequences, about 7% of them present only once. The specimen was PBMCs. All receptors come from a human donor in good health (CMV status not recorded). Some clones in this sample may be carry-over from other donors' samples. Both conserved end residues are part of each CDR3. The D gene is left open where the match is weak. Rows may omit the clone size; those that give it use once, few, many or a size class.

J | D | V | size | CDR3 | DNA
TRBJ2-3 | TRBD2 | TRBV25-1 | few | CASRASGGEGVTQYF | TGTGCCAGCAGGGCTAGCGGGGGTGAGGGAGTAACGCAGTATTTT
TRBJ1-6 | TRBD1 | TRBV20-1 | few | CSAHTGGANSPLHF | TGCAGTGCTCATACAGGGGGCGCGAATTCACCCCTCCACTTT
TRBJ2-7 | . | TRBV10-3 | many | CAISDAGAQTYEQYF | TGTGCCATCAGTGATGCCGGGGCCCAAACCTACGAGCAGTACTTC
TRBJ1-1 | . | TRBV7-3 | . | CASSSSPPGGTNTEAFF | TGTGCCAGCAGCTCATCCCCTCCGGGGGGGACAAACACTGAAGCTTTCTTT
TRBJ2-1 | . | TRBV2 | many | CASSGTKQFF | TGTGCCAGCAGCGGCACAAAGCAGTTCTTC
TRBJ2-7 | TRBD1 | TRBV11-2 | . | CASSSRQGERYEQYF | TGTGCCAGCAGCTCTCGACAGGGAGAACGTTACGAGCAGTACTTC
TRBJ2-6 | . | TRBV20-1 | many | CSARLSSGANVLTF | TGCAGTGCTAGACTTTCCTCTGGGGCCAACGTCCTGACTTTC
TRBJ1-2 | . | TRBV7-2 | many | CASSRTSYGYTF | TGTGCCAGCAGCCGTACGTCCTATGGCTACACCTTC
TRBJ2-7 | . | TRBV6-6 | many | CASSSMAYEQYF | TGTGCCAGCAGTTCCATGGCTTACGAGCAGTACTTC
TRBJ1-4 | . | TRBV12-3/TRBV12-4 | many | CASSFRQGAKLFF | TGTGCCAGCAGTTTCAGGCAGGGAGCAAAACTGTTTTTT
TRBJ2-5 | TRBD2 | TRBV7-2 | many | CASSLESSGAETQYF | TGTGCCAGCAGCTTAGAGTCTAGCGGGGCCGAGACCCAGTACTTC
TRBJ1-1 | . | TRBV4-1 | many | CASSQVLNVGPDTEAFF | TGCGCCAGCAGCCAAGTCCTGAATGTAGGCCCGGACACTGAAGCTTTCTTT
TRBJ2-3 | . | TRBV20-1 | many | CSARGPSTDTQYF | TGCAGTGCTCGGGGCCCTAGCACAGATACGCAGTATTTT
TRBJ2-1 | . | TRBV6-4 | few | CASSDSGLLSEQFF | TGTGCCAGCAGTGATAGCGGTCTTTTGAGTGAGCAGTTCTTC
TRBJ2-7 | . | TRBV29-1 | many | CSVARGIHEQYF | TGCAGCGTTGCCCGGGGAATCCACGAGCAGTACTTC
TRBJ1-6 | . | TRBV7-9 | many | CASSPGNNSPLHF | TGTGCCAGCAGCCCCGGAAATAATTCACCCCTCCACTTT
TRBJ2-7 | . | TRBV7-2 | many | CASSLGTGVSYEQYF | TGTGCCAGCAGCTTAGGAACCGGGGTCTCCTACGAGCAGTACTTC
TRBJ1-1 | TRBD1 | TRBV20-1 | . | CSAKEGQASKAFF | TGCAGTGCTAAGGAGGGACAGGCTTCGAAAGCTTTCTTT
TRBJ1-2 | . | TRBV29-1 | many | CSTGRGNYDGYTF | TGCAGCACCGGGCGGGGGAACTATGACGGCTACACCTTC
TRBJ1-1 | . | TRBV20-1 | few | CSASTGGGLTEAFF | TGCAGTGCCTCAACCGGGGGGGGACTCACTGAAGCTTTCTTT
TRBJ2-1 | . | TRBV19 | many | CASSIDGNEQFF | TGTGCCAGTAGTATAGATGGTAATGAGCAGTTCTTC
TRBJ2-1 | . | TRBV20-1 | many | CSARRRASSYNEQFF | TGCAGTGCTAGAAGGCGGGCTAGCTCCTACAATGAGCAGTTCTTC
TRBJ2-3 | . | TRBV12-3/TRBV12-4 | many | CASSRRTDTQYF | TGTGCCAGCAGTCGCCGCACAGATACGCAGTATTTT
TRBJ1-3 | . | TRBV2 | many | CASSGPSVGNTIYF | TGTGCCAGCAGTGGTCCTTCGGTGGGAAACACCATATATTTT
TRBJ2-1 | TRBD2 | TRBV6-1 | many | CASSEAPSGSYNEQFF | TGTGCCAGCAGTGAAGCGCCTAGCGGCTCCTACAATGAGCAGTTCTTC
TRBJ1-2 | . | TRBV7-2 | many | CASSFLDRPYGYTF | TGTGCCAGCAGCTTCTTGGACAGACCCTATGGCTACACCTTC
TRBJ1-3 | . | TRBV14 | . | CASRGFIWRGPGNTIYF | TGTGCCAGTCGGGGGTTTATCTGGAGAGGACCTGGAAACACCATATATTTT
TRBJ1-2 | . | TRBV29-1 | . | CSVEGWANNYGYTF | TGCAGCGTTGAGGGTTGGGCAAACAACTATGGCTACACCTTC
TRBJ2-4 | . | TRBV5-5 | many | CASSLGGDPRGDIQYF | TGTGCCAGCAGCTTGGGGGGGGACCCGAGGGGTGACATTCAGTACTTC
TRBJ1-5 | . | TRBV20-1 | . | CSASQGMDSNQPQHF | TGCAGTGCTAGTCAGGGGATGGATAGCAATCAGCCCCAGCATTTT
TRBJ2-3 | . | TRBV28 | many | CASSTPGGTDTQYF | TGTGCCAGCAGCACCCCAGGGGGCACAGATACGCAGTATTTT
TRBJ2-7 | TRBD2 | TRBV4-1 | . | CASSQDFSGGSYEQYF | TGCGCCAGCAGCCAAGATTTTAGCGGGGGATCCTACGAGCAGTACTTC
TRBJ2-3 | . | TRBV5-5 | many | CASSDRDRLGTDTQYF | TGTGCCAGCAGCGACCGGGACCGCCTTGGCACAGATACGCAGTATTTT
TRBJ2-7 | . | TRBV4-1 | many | CASSQEITSSQQYF | TGCGCCAGCAGCCAAGAGATCACTAGTTCCCAGCAGTACTTC
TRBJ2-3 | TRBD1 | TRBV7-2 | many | CASSSQGALADTQYF | TGTGCCAGCAGCTCACAGGGGGCTCTAGCAGATACGCAGTATTTT
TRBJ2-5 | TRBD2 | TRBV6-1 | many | CASTLPGGETQYF | TGTGCCAGCACCCTCCCGGGAGGAGAGACCCAGTACTTC
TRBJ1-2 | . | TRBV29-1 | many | CSVEELPTEGYTF | TGCAGCGTTGAAGAGTTACCGACGGAGGGCTACACCTTC
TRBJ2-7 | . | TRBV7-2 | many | CASSLNGGLTSEQYF | TGTGCCAGCAGCTTAAACGGGGGCCTAACCTCCGAGCAGTACTTC
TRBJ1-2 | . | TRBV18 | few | CASSPLPQTTAGNYGYTF | TGTGCCAGCTCACCGCTGCCCCAGACTACGGCTGGTAACTATGGCTACACCTTC
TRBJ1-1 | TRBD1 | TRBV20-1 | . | CRVDRGPGNTEAFF | TGCAGGGTAGACAGGGGGCCGGGGAACACTGAAGCTTTCTTT
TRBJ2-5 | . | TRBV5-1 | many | CASSLGLLGETQYF | TGCGCCAGCAGCTTGGGTCTACTCGGAGAGACCCAGTACTTC
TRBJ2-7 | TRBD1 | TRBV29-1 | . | CSVEPPGTGAWPGEQYF | TGCAGCGTTGAGCCGCCCGGGACAGGGGCCTGGCCGGGTGAGCAGTACTTC
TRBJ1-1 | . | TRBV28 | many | CASSRRAGRRTEAFF | TGTGCCAGCAGCCGTCGGGCAGGGAGAAGGACTGAAGCTTTCTTT
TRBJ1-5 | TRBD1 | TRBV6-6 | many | CASRDSGQGRWNQPQHF | TGTGCCAGCAGGGACTCGGGACAGGGGCGCTGGAATCAGCCCCAGCATTTT
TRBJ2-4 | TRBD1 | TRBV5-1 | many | CASSRGDRENIQYF | TGCGCCAGCAGCAGAGGGGACAGGGAAAACATTCAGTACTTC
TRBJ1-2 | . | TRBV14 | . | CASSQGRGGPSGYTF | TGTGCCAGCAGCCAGGGCCGGGGGGGGCCCTCTGGCTACACCTTC
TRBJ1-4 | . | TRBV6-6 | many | CDSSFVSLGEKLFF | TGTGACAGCAGTTTCGTTTCACTAGGGGAAAAACTGTTTTTT
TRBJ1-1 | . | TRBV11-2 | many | CASSSRVSNTEAFF | TGTGCCAGCAGCTCCAGGGTTTCGAACACTGAAGCTTTCTTT
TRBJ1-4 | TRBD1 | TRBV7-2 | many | CASSLRPGQSNEKLFF | TGTGCCAGCAGCTTACGCCCGGGACAGAGTAATGAAAAACTGTTTTTT
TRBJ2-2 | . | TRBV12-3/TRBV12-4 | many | CASSFSQLGELFF | TGTGCCAGCAGTTTTTCCCAGCTCGGGGAGCTGTTTTTT